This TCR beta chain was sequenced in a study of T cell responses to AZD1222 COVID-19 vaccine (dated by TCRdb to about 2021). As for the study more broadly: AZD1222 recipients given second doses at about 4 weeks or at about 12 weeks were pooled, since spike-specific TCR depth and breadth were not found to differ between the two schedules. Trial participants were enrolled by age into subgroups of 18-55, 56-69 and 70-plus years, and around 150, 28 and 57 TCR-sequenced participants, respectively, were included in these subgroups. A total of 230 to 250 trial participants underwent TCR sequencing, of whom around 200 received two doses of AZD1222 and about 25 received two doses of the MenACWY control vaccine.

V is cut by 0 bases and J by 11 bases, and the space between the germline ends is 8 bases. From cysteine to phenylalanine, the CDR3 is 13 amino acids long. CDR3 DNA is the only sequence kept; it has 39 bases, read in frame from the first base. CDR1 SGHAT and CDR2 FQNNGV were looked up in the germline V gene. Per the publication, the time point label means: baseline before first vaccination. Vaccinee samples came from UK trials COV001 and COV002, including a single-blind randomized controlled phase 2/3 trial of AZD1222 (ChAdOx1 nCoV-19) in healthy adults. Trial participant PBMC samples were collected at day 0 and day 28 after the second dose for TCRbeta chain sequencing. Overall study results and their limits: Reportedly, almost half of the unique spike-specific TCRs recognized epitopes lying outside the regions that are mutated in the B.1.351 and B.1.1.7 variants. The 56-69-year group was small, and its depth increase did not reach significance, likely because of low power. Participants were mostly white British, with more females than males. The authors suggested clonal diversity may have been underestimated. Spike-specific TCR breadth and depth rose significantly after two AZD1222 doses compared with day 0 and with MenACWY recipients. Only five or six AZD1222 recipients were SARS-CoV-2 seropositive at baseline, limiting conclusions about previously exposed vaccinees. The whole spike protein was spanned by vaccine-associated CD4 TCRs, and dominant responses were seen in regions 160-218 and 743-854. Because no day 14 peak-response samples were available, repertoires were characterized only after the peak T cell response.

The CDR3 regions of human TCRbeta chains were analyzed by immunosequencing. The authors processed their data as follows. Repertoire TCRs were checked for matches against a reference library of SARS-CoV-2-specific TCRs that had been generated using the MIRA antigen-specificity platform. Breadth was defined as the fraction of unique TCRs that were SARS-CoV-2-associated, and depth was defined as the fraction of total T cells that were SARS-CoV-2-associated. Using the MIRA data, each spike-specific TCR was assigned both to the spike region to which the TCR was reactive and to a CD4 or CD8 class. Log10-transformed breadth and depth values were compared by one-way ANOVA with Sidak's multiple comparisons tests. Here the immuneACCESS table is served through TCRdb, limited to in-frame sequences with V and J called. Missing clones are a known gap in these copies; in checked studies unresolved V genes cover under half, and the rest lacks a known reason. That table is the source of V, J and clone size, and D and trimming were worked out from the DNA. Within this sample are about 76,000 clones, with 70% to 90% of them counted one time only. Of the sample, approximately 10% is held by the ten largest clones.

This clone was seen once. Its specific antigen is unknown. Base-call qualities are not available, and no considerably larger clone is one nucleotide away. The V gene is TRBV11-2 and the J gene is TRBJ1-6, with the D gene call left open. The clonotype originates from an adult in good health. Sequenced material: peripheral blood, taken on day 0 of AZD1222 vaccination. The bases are TGTGCCAGCAGCTTAGATGAGTTGACACCCCTCCACTTT. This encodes CASSLDELTPLHF.